Each of the 18 T cell receptor beta chains below was sequenced from the same sample in a study of blood T cell repertoires in COVID-19. Generated by immunoSEQ multiplex PCR, the TCRdb table keeps only in-frame clones and is missing some. The table shows just under 350,000 clones, with roughly 90% occurring only once. The sample was peripheral blood. The source of these receptors is a woman between 70 and 85 years old with COVID-19, enrolled during active disease.

The V gene is TRBV14, the J gene TRBJ1-2; possibly TRBD1 for D (5 bases). Trimming shortened V by 1 base and J by 2 bases, and 11 bases separated the two germline ends. This CDR3 is built from 15 residues. CDR1 is SGHDN, CDR2 FVKESK, per germline. The CDR3 nucleotides are TGTGCCAGCAGCCAAGTCTCGGGGGTGAACTATGGCTACACCTTC. Amino acid sequence: CASSQVSGVNYGYTF.

This chain uses TRBV7-2 with TRBJ2-3, with TRBD1 matching over 7 bases. This CDR3 has 14 amino acids. Germline V lookup: CDR1 SGHTA, CDR2 FQGNSA. V lost 5 bases to trimming and J lost 5 bases; unmatched junction nucleotides: 7. In nucleotides, the CDR3 is TGTGCCAGCAGCCCGCGTACAGGGGTAGATACGCAGTATTTT. The encoded protein is CASSPRTGVDTQYF.

V usage is TRBV9 and J usage is TRBJ1-5, with D possibly matching TRBD1 (5 bases). This CDR3 is 15 amino acids long. V was shortened by 2 bases and J by 7 bases, with 16 bases between the two germline ends. Germline assignment: CDR1 SGDLS and CDR2 YYNGEE. The CDR3 region is CASSVGGGHGQPQHF. DNA for the CDR3: TGTGCCAGCAGCGTTGGGGGAGGACATGGACAGCCCCAGCATTTT.

This clone was detected only once. This chain joins TRBV2 and TRBJ1-1; weak D call: TRBD1 (6 bases). CDR3 length: 14 residues. Germline CDR1 and CDR2: SNHLY and FYNNEI. V lost 4 bases to trimming and J lost 0 bases, with 9 bases between them. CDR3 DNA: TGTGCCAGCAGTGTTGGACAGCTGAACACTGAAGCTTTCTTT. The encoded protein is CASSVGQLNTEAFF.

J is TRBJ1-4 and V is TRBV5-1; D may be TRBD1 (5 bases). The germline gives CDR1 SGHRS, CDR2 YFSETQ. This CDR3 contains 13 residues. V was pared by 4 bases and J by 8 bases, with 12 bases between. The CDR3 reads CASSGGGAEKLFF. For the CDR3, the DNA is TGCGCCAGCAGCGGCGGGGGAGCAGAAAAACTGTTTTTT.

CDR3 sequence: CASSERTGLDEQFF. CDR3 sequence (DNA): TGTGCCAGCAGTGAAAGGACAGGGTTAGATGAGCAGTTCTTC. V and J are TRBV2 and TRBJ2-1, with TRBD1 matching over 8 bases. CDR3 size: 14 residues. Germline V CDR1 and CDR2: SNHLY, FYNNEI. After removal of 2 bases from V and 8 bases from J, the junction contained 5 bases not matched to a gene.

The rearrangement joins TRBV2 to TRBJ2-7, with D perhaps matching TRBD1 (6 bases). Germline V lookup: CDR1 SNHLY, CDR2 FYNNEI. Trimming removed 6 bases at V and 5 bases at J, with 14 bases between. The CDR3 is 13 amino acids. The chain's CDR3 is CASRGRGSHEQYF. The CDR3, as DNA: TGTGCCAGCAGGGGCAGGGGTTCCCACGAGCAGTACTTC. The full variable domain, its missing parts supplied by reference TRBV2 and TRBJ2-7, is EPEVTQTPSHQVTQMGQEVILRCVPISNHLYFYWYRQILGQKVEFLVSFYNNEISEKSEIFDDQFSVERPDGSNFTLKIRSTKLEDSAMYFCASRGRGSHEQYFGPGTRLTVT.

This clone was counted once. The rearrangement joins TRBV5-1 to TRBJ2-2; D is uncertain. V was cut by 0 bases and J by 5 bases, with 11 bases left in between. The germline V gene encodes CDR1 SGHRS and CDR2 YFSETQ. The CDR3 covers 15 residues. CDR3 sequence reads: CASSLVPVRTGELFF. CDR3 bases: TGCGCCAGCAGCTTGGTCCCTGTTCGGACCGGGGAGCTGTTTTTT.

About this clone itself: Other DNA sequences in this specimen translate into the identical CDR3. The chain employs TRBV18 and TRBJ1-1; no firm D call. V was shortened by 3 bases and J by 0 bases, with 8 bases between the two germline ends. The germline V gene has CDR1 KGHSH and CDR2 LQKENI. The CDR3 is made up of 14 amino acids. The CDR3 region has the DNA TGTGCCAGCTCACCGTCACGGGTGAACACTGAAGCTTTCTTT. Translation: CASSPSRVNTEAFF.

This clone was detected a few times. The chain uses TRBV3-1 (or the pseudogene TRBV3-2) and TRBJ2-3; unclear D gene. Per germline, CDR1 LGHDT and CDR2 YNNKEL (reference sequence). This CDR3 region has 11 residues. Trimming stripped 5 bases from V and 2 bases from J, with 2 bases between. CDR3 region: CASSYTDTQYF. The DNA for the CDR3 is TGTGCCAGCAGCTACACAGATACGCAGTATTTT.

The chain recombines TRBV20-1 with TRBJ1-1, with D possibly TRBD1 on 5 matching bases. V was clipped by 1 base and J by 11 bases, with 11 bases between them. CDR1 and CDR2 (germline): DFQATT, SNEGSKA (reference sequence). The CDR3 contains 11 residues. CDR3 protein: CSARGAQGAFF. The CDR3, as DNA: TGCAGTGCTAGAGGGGCCCAGGGTGCTTTCTTT.

The CDR3 bases are TGTGCCACCAGTGATTATGATAGCTACAATGAGCAGTTCTTC. Encoded protein: CATSDYDSYNEQFF. The V gene is TRBV24-1, the J gene TRBJ2-1; D uncertain. Germline CDR1 KGHDR, CDR2 SFDVKD. Trimming shortened V by 2 bases and J by 3 bases, and 7 bases separated the two germline ends. CDR3 length equals 14 residues.

The gene calls are TRBV19 and TRBJ1-1; D may be TRBD1 (6 bases). This CDR3 region has 17 residues. V was shortened by 4 bases and J by 4 bases, with 22 bases between the two germline ends. CDR1 and CDR2 (germline): LNHDA, SQIVND (reference sequence). The CDR3 reads CASSSPGGRNRTTEAFF. The CDR3 DNA reads as TGTGCCAGTAGTAGTCCGGGGGGGCGGAATCGTACCACTGAAGCTTTCTTT. The complete variable domain, with remaining parts taken from reference TRBV19 and TRBJ1-1, reads DGGITQSPKYLFRKEGQNVTLSCEQNLNHDAMYWYRQDPGQGLRLIYYSQIVNDFQKGDIAEGYSVSREKKESFPLTVTSAQKNPTAFYLCASSSPGGRNRTTEAFFGQGTRLTVV.

This chain uses TRBV29-1 with TRBJ1-1, with no clear D. Germline CDR1 is SQVTM and CDR2 is ANQGSEA. Trimming stripped 4 bases from V and 3 bases from J, with 12 bases between. This CDR3 is 13 amino acids long. CDR3 sequence (DNA): TGCAGCGTTGTGGAGCAGTTTGACACTGAAGCTTTCTTT. Translation: CSVVEQFDTEAFF.

V usage is TRBV15 and J usage is TRBJ2-1; 7 nucleotides align to TRBD1. V was pared by 3 bases and J by 4 bases, with 6 bases of the junction left unmatched. CDR3 size: 15 residues. Germline CDR1 is LNHNV and CDR2 is YYDKDF (reference sequence). The CDR3 spells CATSRDRTYYNEQFF. CDR3 nucleotides: TGTGCCACCAGCAGGGACAGGACGTATTACAATGAGCAGTTCTTC.

The chain links TRBV24-1 to TRBJ1-6; perhaps TRBD1 as D (6 bases). The V end lost 7 bases, the J end lost 8 bases, and 14 bases lay between the germline ends. CDR3 length: 14 amino acids. Germline loops: CDR1 KGHDR, CDR2 SFDVKD. CDR3 region: CATSPQGQDSPLHF. The CDR3 nucleotides read TGTGCCACCAGCCCACAGGGCCAGGATTCACCCCTCCACTTT.

The V and J genes are TRBV24-1 and TRBJ1-1; 8 positions match TRBD1. CDR1 and CDR2 from the germline V gene are KGHDR and SFDVKD. CDR3 length: 14 amino acids. J lost 1 base, V lost 4 bases, and 1 base had no gene match. The CDR3 sequence is CATSDTGGNTEAFF. CDR3 coding DNA: TGTGCCACCAGTGACACAGGGGGGAACACTGAAGCTTTCTTT.

V usage is TRBV24-1 and J usage is TRBJ2-7; the match to TRBD1 covers 12 bases. CDR1 KGHDR and CDR2 SFDVKD come from the germline V gene. CDR3 length equals 15 residues. V lost 4 bases and J lost 7; bases outside the gene matches: 7. CDR3 protein: CATSDPGTGGQEQYF. DNA for the CDR3: TGTGCCACCAGTGACCCCGGGACAGGGGGCCAAGAGCAGTACTTC.